Listed below are T cell receptor beta chains from one sample, sequenced in a study of cytomegalovirus exposure and HLA in healthy donors. Here immunoSEQ multiplex PCR was the method, and the copy in TCRdb shows in-frame clones only, minus some. This sample lists 34,000 or so clones; its ten largest clones have less than 2%. Specimen: PBMCs. These receptors were collected from a woman aged 40 to 50 in good health and CMV-seropositive. The CDR3 runs from the conserved cysteine through the conserved F or W. The D gene is left open where the match is weak.

v_call: TRBV4-3; j_call: TRBJ2-1; d_call: TRBD2; cdr3_nt: TGCGCCAGCAGCCAAATACTAGCGGGAGGCAATGAGCAGTTCTTC; cdr3_aa: CASSQILAGGNEQFF
v_call: TRBV7-9; j_call: TRBJ2-3; d_call: NA; cdr3_nt: TGTGCCAGCAGCTTATACCAGGGTTTCACAGATACGCAGTATTTT; cdr3_aa: CASSLYQGFTDTQYF
v_call: TRBV6-1; j_call: TRBJ2-2; d_call: NA; cdr3_nt: TGTGCCAGCAGGACGGGGGGCCTCGGAACCGGGGAGCTGTTTTTT; cdr3_aa: CASRTGGLGTGELFF
v_call: TRBV7-9; j_call: TRBJ1-1; d_call: NA; cdr3_nt: TGTGCCAGCAGCTTAGACATGAACACTGAAGCTTTCTTT; cdr3_aa: CASSLDMNTEAFF
v_call: TRBV10-3; j_call: TRBJ1-1; d_call: NA; cdr3_nt: TGTGCCATCAGTGAGTCGGGGGGCACTGAAGCTTTCTTT; cdr3_aa: CAISESGGTEAFF
v_call: TRBV2; j_call: TRBJ1-2; d_call: TRBD1; cdr3_nt: TGTGCCAACTCAGGTGACGGGGACAGGGTTTCCAGATACGGCTACACCTTC; cdr3_aa: CANSGDGDRVSRYGYTF
v_call: TRBV9; j_call: TRBJ2-1; d_call: TRBD2; cdr3_nt: TGTGCCAGCAGCGCTTTTACTAGCGGCGATAACAATGAGCAGTTCTTC; cdr3_aa: CASSAFTSGDNNEQFF
v_call: TRBV5-5; j_call: TRBJ2-2; d_call: NA; cdr3_nt: TGTGCCAGCAGCGCCCCCCGAGACACCGGGGAGCTGTTTTTT; cdr3_aa: CASSAPRDTGELFF
v_call: TRBV7-3; j_call: TRBJ1-2; d_call: NA; cdr3_nt: TGTGCCAGCAGTCGGACACCATACGGCTACACCTTC; cdr3_aa: CASSRTPYGYTF
v_call: TRBV5-8; j_call: TRBJ1-1; d_call: NA; cdr3_nt: TGTGCCAGCAGCTTGTACGGTCGGTTCATGAACACTGAAGCTTTCTTT; cdr3_aa: CASSLYGRFMNTEAFF
v_call: TRBV30; j_call: TRBJ1-5; d_call: NA; cdr3_nt: TGTGCCTGGAGTGTACAATCAGGTCAGCCCCAGCATTTT; cdr3_aa: CAWSVQSGQPQHF
v_call: TRBV29-1; j_call: TRBJ2-7; d_call: TRBD1; cdr3_nt: TGCAGCGCGGGAGGGGGACAGGGGGCTTACGAGCAGTACTTC; cdr3_aa: CSAGGGQGAYEQYF
v_call: TRBV18; j_call: TRBJ2-1; d_call: TRBD2; cdr3_nt: TGTGCCAGCTCACCCCGAGCGGGAGGGCCGGTCAATGAGCAGTTCTTC; cdr3_aa: CASSPRAGGPVNEQFF
v_call: TRBV19; j_call: TRBJ1-1; d_call: TRBD1; cdr3_nt: TGTGCCAGTAGTCCGGACAGGGCTAACACTGAAGCTTTCTTT; cdr3_aa: CASSPDRANTEAFF
v_call: TRBV5-1; j_call: TRBJ1-1; d_call: NA; cdr3_nt: TGCGCCAGTCACTCTTACACTGAAGCTTTCTTT; cdr3_aa: CASHSYTEAFF
v_call: TRBV7-8; j_call: TRBJ1-1; d_call: NA; cdr3_nt: TGTGCCAGCAGCTTACTACAGGGAAGTAACACTGAAGCTTTCTTT; cdr3_aa: CASSLLQGSNTEAFF
v_call: TRBV28; j_call: TRBJ1-1; d_call: TRBD1; cdr3_nt: TGTGCCAGCAGTTTCGACAGGGTGAACACTGAAGCTTTCTTT; cdr3_aa: CASSFDRVNTEAFF
v_call: TRBV7-2; j_call: TRBJ2-6; d_call: NA; cdr3_nt: TGTGCCAGCAGCACCCGGAATCCCACTAGGGCCAACGTCCTGACTTTC; cdr3_aa: CASSTRNPTRANVLTF
v_call: TRBV15; j_call: TRBJ2-7; d_call: TRBD1; cdr3_nt: TGTGCCACCAGCAGAGTCGGGCCGGGACAGGGGGGGTACGAGCAGTACTTC; cdr3_aa: CATSRVGPGQGGYEQYF
v_call: TRBV30; j_call: TRBJ1-6; d_call: NA; cdr3_nt: TGTGCCTGGAGTGTACAGAAGGGACAAAACTATAATTCACCCCTCCACTTT; cdr3_aa: CAWSVQKGQNYNSPLHF
v_call: TRBV30; j_call: TRBJ1-2; d_call: NA; cdr3_nt: TGTGCCTGGAACAGCCTCAGAAACTATGGCTACACCTTC; cdr3_aa: CAWNSLRNYGYTF
v_call: TRBV5-6; j_call: TRBJ2-1; d_call: TRBD1; cdr3_nt: TGTGCCAGCAGCAAGGACAGGGGGCGGAATGAGCAGTTCTTC; cdr3_aa: CASSKDRGRNEQFF
v_call: TRBV7-9; j_call: TRBJ2-4; d_call: TRBD2; cdr3_nt: TGTGCCAGCAGCTTAGGGGCGGGGGATGTGGCCAAAAACATTCAGTACTTC; cdr3_aa: CASSLGAGDVAKNIQYF